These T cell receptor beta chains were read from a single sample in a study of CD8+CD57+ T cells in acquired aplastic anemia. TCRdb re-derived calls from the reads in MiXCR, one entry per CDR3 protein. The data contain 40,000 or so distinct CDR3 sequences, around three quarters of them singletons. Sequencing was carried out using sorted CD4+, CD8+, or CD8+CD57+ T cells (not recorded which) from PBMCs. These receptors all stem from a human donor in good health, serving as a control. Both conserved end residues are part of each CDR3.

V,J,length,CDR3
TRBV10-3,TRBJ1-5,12,CAIGDRNQPQHF
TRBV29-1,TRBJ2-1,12,CSVEGQENEQFF
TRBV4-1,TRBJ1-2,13,CASSQETAGGYTF
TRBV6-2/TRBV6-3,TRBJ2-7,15,CASTPPGTGYYEQYF
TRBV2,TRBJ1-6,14,CASRGGTDNSPLHF
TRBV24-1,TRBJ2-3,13,CATSDGTSGVQYF
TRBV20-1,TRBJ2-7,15,CSARIPGGVSYEQYF
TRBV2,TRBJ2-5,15,CASSATSGVQETQYF
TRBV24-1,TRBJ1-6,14,CATSDRTDNSPLHF
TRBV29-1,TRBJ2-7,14,CSVVQLAGGPEQYF
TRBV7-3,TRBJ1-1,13,CASSLNRDTEAFF
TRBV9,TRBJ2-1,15,CASSASGTTYNEQFF
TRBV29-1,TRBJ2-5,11,CSWIIVGTQYF
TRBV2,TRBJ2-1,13,CASSDIREDEQFF
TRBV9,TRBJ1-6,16,CASSVGGGEIYSPLHF
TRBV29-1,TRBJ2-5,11,CSVESLETQYF
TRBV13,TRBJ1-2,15,CASSLGSQGAYGYTF
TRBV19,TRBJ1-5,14,CASKKDGSFRPQHF
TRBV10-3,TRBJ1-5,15,CASTSSTGGNQPQHF
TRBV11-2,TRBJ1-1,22,CASSLVVVKLVRAQPGDTEAFF
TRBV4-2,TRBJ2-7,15,CASSSRLAGGYEQYF
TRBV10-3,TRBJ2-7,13,CAISPGQGSPLAF
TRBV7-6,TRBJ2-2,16,CASRRTSGDPTGELFF
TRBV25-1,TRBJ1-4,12,CASSFLNERLSF
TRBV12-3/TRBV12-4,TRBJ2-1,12,CASSLASGEQFF
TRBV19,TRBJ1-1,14,CASSIGGGDTEAFF
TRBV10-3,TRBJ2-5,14,CATRAGGTQETQYF
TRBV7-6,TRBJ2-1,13,CASSLSPHNEQFF
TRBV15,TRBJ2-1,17,CATSRDRTARTDNEQFF
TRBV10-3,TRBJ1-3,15,CAISGSAFSGNTIYF
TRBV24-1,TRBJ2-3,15,CATSDLEGTTDTQYF
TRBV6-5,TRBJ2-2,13,CASSYRDTGELFF
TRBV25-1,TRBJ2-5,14,CASSDVGGGETQYF
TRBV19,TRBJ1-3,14,CASSATGRENTIYF
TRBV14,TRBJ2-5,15,CASSPQRGLEETQYF
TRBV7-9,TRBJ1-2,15,CASSSSGTENYGYTF
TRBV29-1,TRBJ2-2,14,CSVAGQGNTGELFF
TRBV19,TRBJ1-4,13,CASSARGREKLFF
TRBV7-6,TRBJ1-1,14,CASSSQGARTEAFF
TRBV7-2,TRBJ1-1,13,CASSFDPNTEAFF
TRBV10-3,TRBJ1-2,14,CAISGYGTAYGYTF
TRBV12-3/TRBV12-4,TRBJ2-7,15,CASSSWTDFSKEQYF
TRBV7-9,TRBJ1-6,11,CASSLDGPLHF
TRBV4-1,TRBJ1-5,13,CASSQEWDQPQHF
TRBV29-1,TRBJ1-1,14,CSVNTGQGNTEAFF
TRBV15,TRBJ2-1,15,CATGSTVTKINEQFF
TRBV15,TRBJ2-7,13,CATSSNGGYEQYF
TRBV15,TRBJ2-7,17,CATSKPTIRGGTYEQYF
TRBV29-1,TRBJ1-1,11,CSVDRQTEAFF
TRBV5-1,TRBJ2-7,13,CASSSTGVYEQYF
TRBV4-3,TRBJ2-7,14,CASSQSQGTYEQYF
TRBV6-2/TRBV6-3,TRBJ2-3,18,CASSYAPSAGGITDTQYF
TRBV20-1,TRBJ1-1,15,CSARDRRSLNTEAFF
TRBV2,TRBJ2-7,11,CASSRGREQYF
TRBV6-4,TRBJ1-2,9,CARNRVSPF
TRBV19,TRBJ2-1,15,CASSFSGGAHNEQFF
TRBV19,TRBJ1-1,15,CASSMGTRGRTEAFF